The present entry profiles one TCR beta chain with its context. Its antigen is not known. Researchers built TCR beta cDNA using 5'RACE template switching with UMIs. TCRdb processed the 5' RACE reads again and assigns one entry to each CDR3 protein, with no DNA. Recorded for this sample: a few hundred thousand distinct CDR3 sequences. Per germline, CDR1 SGHRS and CDR2 YFSETQ. CDR3 length: 14 amino acids. The data belong to a study of T cells expressing NK-cell markers. At the level of the study: The authors derived TCR beta repertoires from sorted CD3+CD56+NKG2C+, CD3+CD56+NKG2C- and CD3+CD56-NKG2C+ T cells. General study results and limits: Of the CD8+ T cell pool in over 5 donors, about 1.0-8% was accounted for by dominant NKG2C+ clonotypes.

V usage is TRBV5-1 and J usage is TRBJ2-7; TCRdb selects TRBD1, and the lack of DNA leaves this call unchecked. This clonotype was obtained from a man aged 18 to 69 in good health. The sequenced sample was blood T cells: a sorted CD56 or NKG2C T cell subset, CD4+ or CD8+ T cells, or bulk PBMC T cells (not recorded which). This CDR3 is CASSLDGTPYEQYF.